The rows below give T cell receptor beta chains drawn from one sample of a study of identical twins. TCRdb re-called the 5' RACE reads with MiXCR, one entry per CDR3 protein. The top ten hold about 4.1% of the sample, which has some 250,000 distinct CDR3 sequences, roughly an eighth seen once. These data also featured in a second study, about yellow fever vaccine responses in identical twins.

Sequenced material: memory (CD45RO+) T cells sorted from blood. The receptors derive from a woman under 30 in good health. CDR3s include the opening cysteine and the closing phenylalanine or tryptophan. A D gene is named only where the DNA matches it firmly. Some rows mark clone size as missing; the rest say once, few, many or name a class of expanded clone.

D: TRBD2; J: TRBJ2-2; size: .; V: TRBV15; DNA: TGTGCCACCAGCAGGACTAGCGGGAACACCGGGGAGCTGTTTTTT; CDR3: CATSRTSGNTGELFF
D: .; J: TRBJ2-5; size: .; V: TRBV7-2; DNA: TGTGCCAGCAGCTTAACTGGACAGACCCAGTACTTC; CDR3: CASSLTGQTQYF
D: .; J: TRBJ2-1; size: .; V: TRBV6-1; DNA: TGTGCCAGCAGTCAGGACTATTACAATGAGCAGTTCTTC; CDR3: CASSQDYYNEQFF
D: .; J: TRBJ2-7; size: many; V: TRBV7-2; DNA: TGTGCCAGCAGCCCAGGCGGGACATCATTCGAGCAGTACTTC; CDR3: CASSPGGTSFEQYF
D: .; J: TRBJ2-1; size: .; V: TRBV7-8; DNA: TGTGCCAGCAGGGGCTTCGGGAATGAGCAGTTCTTC; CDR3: CASRGFGNEQFF
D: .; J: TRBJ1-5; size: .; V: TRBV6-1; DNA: TGTGCCAGCAGATCCCTTGACGGATACAATCAGCCCCAGCATTTT; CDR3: CASRSLDGYNQPQHF
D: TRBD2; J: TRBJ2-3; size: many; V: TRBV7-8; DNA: TGTGCCAGCAGCCTGCTAGCGGGGGCCAGCACAGATACGCAGTATTTT; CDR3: CASSLLAGASTDTQYF
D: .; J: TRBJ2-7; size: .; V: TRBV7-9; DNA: TGTGCCAGCAGCTTAGAGTCCTACGAGCAGTACTTC; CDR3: CASSLESYEQYF
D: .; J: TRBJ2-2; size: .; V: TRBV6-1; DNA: TGTGCCACGGGCCTATGGGCCAATATGGACACCGGGGAGCTGTTTTTT; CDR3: CATGLWANMDTGELFF
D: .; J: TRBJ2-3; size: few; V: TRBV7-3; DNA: TGTGCCAGCAGCTTAACCCGAGGGGGGGTGCAGTATTTT; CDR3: CASSLTRGGVQYF
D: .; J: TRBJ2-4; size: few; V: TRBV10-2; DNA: TGCGCCAGCAGTGAGTCGGCCTTAGCCAAAAACATTCAGTACTTC; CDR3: CASSESALAKNIQYF
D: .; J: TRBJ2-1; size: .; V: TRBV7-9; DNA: TGTGCCAGCAGCTTATCTGCAGACAATGAGCAGTTCTTC; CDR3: CASSLSADNEQFF
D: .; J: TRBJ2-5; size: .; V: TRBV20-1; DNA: TGCAGTGCCATGGGGATGGACGGGACCGACCGAGAGACCCAGTACTTC; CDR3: CSAMGMDGTDRETQYF
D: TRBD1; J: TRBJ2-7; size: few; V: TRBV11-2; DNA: TGTGCCAGCAGCTTAGTAGGGACAGGACCATTCTCCTACGAGCAGTACTTC; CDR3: CASSLVGTGPFSYEQYF
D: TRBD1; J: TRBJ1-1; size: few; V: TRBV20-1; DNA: TGCAGTGCTAGAGATATCAGACAGGGACTAACCGAAGCTTTCTTT; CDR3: CSARDIRQGLTEAFF
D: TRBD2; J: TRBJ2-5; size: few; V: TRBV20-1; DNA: TGCAGTGCTAGAGCGGCGGGAGGGTACCAAGAGACCCAGTACTTC; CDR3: CSARAAGGYQETQYF
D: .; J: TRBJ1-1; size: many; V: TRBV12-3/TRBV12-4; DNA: TGTGCCAGCAGCCTCAATACGGGGACTGAAGCTTTCTTT; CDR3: CASSLNTGTEAFF
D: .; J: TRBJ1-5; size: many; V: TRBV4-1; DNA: TGCGCCAGCAGCCAAGATTTGGCAGGGGGCAATCAGCCCCAGCATTTT; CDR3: CASSQDLAGGNQPQHF
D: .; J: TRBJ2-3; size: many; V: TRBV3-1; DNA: TGTGCCAGCACAGCCGGAAGCGGCACAGATACGCAGTATTTT; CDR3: CASTAGSGTDTQYF
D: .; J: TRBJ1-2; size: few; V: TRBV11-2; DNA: TGTGCCAGCAGCCCGCCCCCAGGGATCTATGGCTACACCTTC; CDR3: CASSPPPGIYGYTF
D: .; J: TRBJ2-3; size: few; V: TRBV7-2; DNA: TGTGCCAGCAGCTCCAGGGGGGCCGTATTCACAGATACGCAGTATTTT; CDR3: CASSSRGAVFTDTQYF
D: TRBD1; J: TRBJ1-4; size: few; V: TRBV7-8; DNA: TGTGCCAGCAGCTTAGCTCCGGGGGGACAGGGAGGTGAAAAACTGTTTTTT; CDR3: CASSLAPGGQGGEKLFF
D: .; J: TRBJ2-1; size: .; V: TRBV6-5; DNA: TGTGCCAGCAGTTACTCTGTGGCCAATGTGCAGTTCTTC; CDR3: CASSYSVANVQFF
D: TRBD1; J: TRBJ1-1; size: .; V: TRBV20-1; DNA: TGCAGTGCAGACAGGGGAGGCGAGAACACTGAAGCTTTCTTT; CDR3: CSADRGGENTEAFF
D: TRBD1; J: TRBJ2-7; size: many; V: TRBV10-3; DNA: TGTGCCATCAGGTCCGGACAGGCGCTCTACGAGCAGTACTTC; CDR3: CAIRSGQALYEQYF
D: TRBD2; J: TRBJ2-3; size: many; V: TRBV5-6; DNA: TGTGCCAGCAGCTCGGGACTAGCGGGAGGTGGATGGGCAGATACGCAGTATTTT; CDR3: CASSSGLAGGGWADTQYF
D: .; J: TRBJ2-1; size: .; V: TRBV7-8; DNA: TGTGCCAGCAGCTTAGGACGGGCGGACAATGAGCAGTTCTTC; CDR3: CASSLGRADNEQFF
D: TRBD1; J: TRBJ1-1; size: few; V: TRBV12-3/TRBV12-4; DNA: TGTGCCAGCAGTTTAGGGGGACAGTTGAACACTGAAGCTTTCTTT; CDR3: CASSLGGQLNTEAFF
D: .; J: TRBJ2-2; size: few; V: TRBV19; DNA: TGTGCCAGTAGTAGGCAGGGGGAGCTGTTTTTT; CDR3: CASSRQGELFF
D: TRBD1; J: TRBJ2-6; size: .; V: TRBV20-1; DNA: TGCAGTGCTAGAGATACAAAGGGGGCGCTTACTTCTGGGGCCAACGTCCTGACTTTC; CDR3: CSARDTKGALTSGANVLTF
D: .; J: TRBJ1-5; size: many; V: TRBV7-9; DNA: TGTGCCAGCAGCTTAGCGCTAGGGGATAGCAATCAGCCCCAGCATTTT; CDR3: CASSLALGDSNQPQHF
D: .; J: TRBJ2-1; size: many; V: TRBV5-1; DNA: TGCGCCAGCAGCTTGACGAGTAGCGCCCAAATTCCCTCCTACAATGAGCAGTTCTTC; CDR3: CASSLTSSAQIPSYNEQFF
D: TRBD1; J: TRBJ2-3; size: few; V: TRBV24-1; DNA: TGTGCCACCAGTGACCCCGGGACAGGGCCCACAGATACGCAGTATTTT; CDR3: CATSDPGTGPTDTQYF
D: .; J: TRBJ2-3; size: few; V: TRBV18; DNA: TGTGCCAGCTCACTCCTCCAACCGACGACCACAGATACGCAGTATTTT; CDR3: CASSLLQPTTTDTQYF
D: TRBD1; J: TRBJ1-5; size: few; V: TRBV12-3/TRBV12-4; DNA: TGTGCCAGCAGTGGACAGGGTCGGAAGCATTTT; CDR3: CASSGQGRKHF
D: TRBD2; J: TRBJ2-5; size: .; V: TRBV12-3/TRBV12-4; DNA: TGTGCCAGCAGTGAGACTAGCGGGGGGATCACGACCCAGTACTTC; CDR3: CASSETSGGITTQYF
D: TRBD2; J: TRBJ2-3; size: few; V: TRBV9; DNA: TGTGCCAGCAGCGTAGTCAATAGCGGGGGGGATACGCAGTATTTT; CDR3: CASSVVNSGGDTQYF
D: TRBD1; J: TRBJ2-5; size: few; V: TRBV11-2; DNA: TGTGCCAGCAGCTTATCGGGACAGGGGGGAGAGACCCAGTACTTC; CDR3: CASSLSGQGGETQYF